The 28 T cell receptor beta chains below all came from one sample that was sequenced in a study of blood T cell repertoires in COVID-19. Sequenced by immunoSEQ multiplex PCR; TCRdb stores in-frame clones only, minus some. The data hold about 120,000 clones, with over 65% observed a single time. Material: peripheral blood. All receptors come from a woman aged 80 or over with acute or convalescent COVID-19.

The chain employs TRBV9 and TRBJ2-5; unclear D gene. CDR3 length equals 14 residues. Germline lookup yields CDR1 SGDLS and CDR2 YYNGEE. The V end lost 0 bases, the J end lost 5 bases, and 11 bases lay between the germline ends. CDR3 loop: CASSVAMVAETQYF. The CDR3 nucleotides are TGTGCCAGCAGCGTAGCTATGGTAGCCGAGACCCAGTACTTC.

CDR3 DNA sequence: TGTGCCAGCAGTTTGATTAGGGGGACTAATGAAAAACTGTTTTTT. It yields the protein CASSLIRGTNEKLFF. The gene calls are TRBV27 and TRBJ1-4, with TRBD1 as a possible D gene (6 bases). Germline CDR1 MNHEY, CDR2 SMNVEV (reference sequence). This CDR3 spans 15 amino acids. Trimming stripped 3 bases from V and 2 bases from J, with 10 bases between. Full variable domain (missing parts from reference TRBV27 and TRBJ1-4): EAQVTQNPRYLITVTGKKLTVTCSQNMNHEYMSWYRQDPGLGLRQIYYSMNVEVTDKGDVPEGYKVSRKEKRNFPLILESPSPNQTSLYFCASSLIRGTNEKLFFGSGTQLSVL.

This chain links TRBV9 with TRBJ2-3; D call uncertain. The germline V gene encodes CDR1 SGDLS and CDR2 YYNGEE. The CDR3 contains 13 residues. With 2 bases removed from V and 1 base from J, the gap between germline ends came to 5 bases. The CDR3 DNA is TGTGCCAGCAGCGTGGCGGGCACAGATACGCAGTATTTT. Protein sequence: CASSVAGTDTQYF.

The V gene is TRBV5-1, the J gene TRBJ1-1; TRBD1 might be the D (5 bases). Per the germline V gene, CDR1 is SGHRS and CDR2 is YFSETQ. This CDR3 contains 17 residues. The ends were cut back, 5 bases at V and 5 bases at J, with 25 bases in the middle. CDR3 amino acids: CASRAVGGSYLETEAFF. The CDR3 DNA is TGCGCCAGCAGGGCGGTCGGGGGGAGCTACTTAGAAACTGAAGCTTTCTTT.

The V gene is TRBV5-1, the J gene TRBJ2-7, with TRBD2 matching over 10 bases. The CDR3 covers 15 residues. The V segment lost 0 bases and the J segment 7 bases; nucleotides outside the gene matches: 7. Looked up from germline, CDR1 is SGHRS and CDR2 is YFSETQ. DNA for the CDR3: TGCGCCAGCAGCTTGGAAAGCGGGAGGGCCTGGGAGCAGTACTTC. Translated, it gives CASSLESGRAWEQYF.

The chain combines TRBV3-1 (or the pseudogene TRBV3-2) with TRBJ1-1; D is perhaps TRBD1 (5 bases). Germline V gene data show CDR1 as LGHDT and CDR2 as YNNKEL (reference sequence). The CDR3 has 13 amino acids. Trimming left V 4 bases short and J 1 base short, with 7 bases between. The CDR3 spells CASSLQANTEAFF. The DNA of the CDR3 is TGTGCCAGCAGCCTACAGGCGAACACTGAAGCTTTCTTT.

The chain couples TRBV5-1 to TRBJ1-2; D gene unclear. Germline V gives CDR1 SGHRS, CDR2 YFSETQ. Trimming cost V 0 bases and J 0 bases, with 6 bases left between them. The CDR3 covers 14 residues. The CDR3 region has the DNA TGCGCCAGCAGCTTGGCTGGGCCTAACTATGGCTACACCTTC. This encodes CASSLAGPNYGYTF.

This clone was seen once. The chain has TRBV6-5 and TRBJ2-3; TRBD1 matches 9 bases. This CDR3 has 16 residues. The germline CDR1 and CDR2 sequences are MNHEY and SVGAGI. After removal of 4 bases from V and 2 bases from J, the junction contained 7 bases not matched to a gene. CDR3 in DNA: TGTGCCAGCAGTTCCCGGGACAGGGCCCCCACAGATACGCAGTATTTT. It encodes CASSSRDRAPTDTQYF.

V gene TRBV7-2 combines with J gene TRBJ2-1; 14 bases fit TRBD2. Germline V gives CDR1 SGHTA, CDR2 FQGNSA. CDR3 length: 16 residues. Trimming removed 5 bases from V and 9 bases from J; junction bases left unmatched: 9. The CDR3: CASSRPGLAGEGEQFF. The CDR3 nucleotides read TGTGCCAGCAGCCGTCCGGGACTAGCGGGGGAAGGTGAGCAGTTCTTC.

This clone was counted ten times or more. The CDR3 is CASRDRNLDYNEQFF. In DNA, the CDR3 is TGTGCCAGCAGGGACAGAAATTTAGATTACAATGAGCAGTTCTTC. This sequence joins TRBV2 and TRBJ2-1, with D perhaps matching TRBD1 (6 bases). Trimming removed 6 bases at V and 4 bases at J, with 16 bases between. Germline CDR1 SNHLY, CDR2 FYNNEI. CDR3 length equals 15 residues.

This clone is a singleton in its sample. The chain links TRBV21-1 to TRBJ1-2; whether TRBD1, the table's D call, matches the DNA was not checked. TRBV21-1 is a listed pseudogene. The CDR3 length is 14 residues. The DNA of the CDR3 is TGTGCCAGCAGCGACACAGGGTCTCACTATGGCTACACCTTC. Residues: CASSDTGSHYGYTF.

The J gene is TRBJ2-7, the V gene TRBV7-3; 7 nucleotides match TRBD2. Looked up from germline, CDR1 is SGHTA and CDR2 is FQGTGA. This CDR3 is 15 amino acids long. V lost 1 base to trimming and J lost 3 bases; unmatched junction nucleotides: 6. The CDR3 nucleotides read TGTGCCAGCAGCTTAATCGGGGGGATAGACTACGAGCAGTACTTC. As protein: CASSLIGGIDYEQYF.

The chain uses TRBV28 and TRBJ1-6; no firm D call. The V and J ends lost 8 bases and 6 bases respectively, with 14 bases between them. This CDR3 is built from 14 residues. Germline V gene sequence: CDR1 MDHEN, CDR2 SYDVKM. CDR3 nucleotides: TGTGCCAGCGAATATTCGACGGGTAATTCACCCCTCCACTTT. It encodes CASEYSTGNSPLHF.

This chain connects TRBV9 to TRBJ2-3, with D possibly being TRBD1 (5 bases). The V gene's germline CDR1 is SGDLS and CDR2 YYNGEE. Trimming shortened V by 0 bases and J by 0 bases, and 14 bases separated the two germline ends. The CDR3 is 17 amino acids. CDR3 in amino acids: CASSVEGWVGSTDTQYF. CDR3 nucleotide sequence: TGTGCCAGCAGCGTAGAGGGGTGGGTCGGAAGCACAGATACGCAGTATTTT.

V is TRBV12-3 or TRBV12-4 and J is TRBJ1-5; D unresolved. The CDR3 is 13 amino acids. The V end lost 6 bases, the J end lost 6 bases, and 12 bases lay between the germline ends. The CDR3 nucleotides are TGTGCCAGCAGGCCATCGACTGCTCAGCCCCAGCATTTT. The encoded protein is CASRPSTAQPQHF.

The V call is TRBV5-5, the J call TRBJ2-3; 7 bases match TRBD2. The CDR3 consists of 15 residues. Germline V gene sequence: CDR1 SGHKS, CDR2 YYEKEE (reference sequence). The trim removed 4 bases at V and 3 bases at J, leaving 8 bases unmatched. The CDR3 DNA is TGTGCCAGCAGCCAAATCACCGGGAGGACAGATACGCAGTATTTT. This translates into CASSQITGRTDTQYF.

V and J are TRBV19 and TRBJ2-5; possible D gene TRBD1, 5 bases. CDR1 and CDR2 (germline): LNHDA, SQIVND (reference sequence). There are 15 residues in the CDR3. The germline V and J ends were trimmed by 4 bases and 1 base, with 13 bases remaining between them. In nucleotides, the CDR3 is TGTGCCAGTAGTACGGGTGGGGCCATCCAAGAGACCCAGTACTTC. Its protein product is CASSTGGAIQETQYF.

The sample holds a few counts of this clone. This chain uses TRBV6-2 or TRBV6-3 with TRBJ2-1; unclear D gene. Germline V gene sequence: CDR1 MNHEY, CDR2 SVGEGT. CDR3 length: 13 amino acids. Trimming shortened V by 5 bases and J by 5 bases, and 10 bases separated the two germline ends. The CDR3 protein is CASSERDNNEQFF. The CDR3 bases are TGTGCCAGCAGTGAGAGAGATAACAATGAGCAGTTCTTC.

The chain couples TRBV9 to TRBJ1-2, with D possibly being TRBD1 (5 bases). This CDR3 spans 15 amino acids. Germline CDR1 SGDLS, CDR2 YYNGEE. V was shortened by 4 bases and J by 4 bases, with 17 bases between the two germline ends. Here the CDR3 reads CASSSGIVASYGYTF. For the CDR3, the DNA is TGTGCCAGCAGCTCAGGGATAGTCGCTAGCTATGGCTACACCTTC.

The chain uses TRBV6-5 and TRBJ1-2; D unclear. Germline V gene lookup returns CDR1 MNHEY and CDR2 SVGAGI. Between the trimmed V and J ends, which lost 0 bases and 2 bases, there was a span of 10 bases. The CDR3 sequence is 15 residues long. CDR3 DNA: TGTGCCAGCAGTTACTCACGCAGGTCCAACTATGGCTACACCTTC. Translated: CASSYSRRSNYGYTF.

This clone has just a few counts. CDR3 DNA sequence: TGTGCCTGGGCGGTTGACTATGGCTACACCTTC. Translating it yields CAWAVDYGYTF. This chain links TRBV30 with TRBJ1-2; D gene ambiguous. The CDR3 has 11 amino acids. V dropped 5 bases and J dropped 3 bases, with 7 bases sitting between them. Germline loops: CDR1 GTSNPN, CDR2 SVGIG (reference sequence). Together with reference TRBV30 and TRBJ1-2, the CDR3 gives the full variable domain: SQTIHQWPATLVQPVGSPLSLECTVEGTSNPNLYWYRQAAGRGLQLLFYSVGIGQISSEVPQNLSASRPQDRQFILSSKKLLLSDSGFYLCAWAVDYGYTFGSGTRLTVV.

J is TRBJ2-1 and V is TRBV6-5; D is uncertain. The CDR3 has 15 amino acids. The V gene's germline CDR1 is MNHEY and CDR2 SVGAGI. Trimming took off 0 bases at V and 1 base at J, with 7 bases between the two ends. CDR3 protein: CASSYSWPSYNEQFF. In DNA, the CDR3 is TGTGCCAGCAGTTACTCGTGGCCGTCCTACAATGAGCAGTTCTTC.

The chain uses TRBV30 and TRBJ2-3; 12 nucleotides agree with TRBD2. CDR1 GTSNPN and CDR2 SVGIG come from the germline V gene (reference sequence). Germline trimming cut 1 base from V and 6 bases from J; bases unmatched to any gene: 5. This CDR3 is 15 amino acids long. The CDR3 DNA is TGTGCCTGGAGTGGAACTAGCGGGGGGTGGGATACGCAGTATTTT. This sequence encodes CAWSGTSGGWDTQYF. Looking up the rest from reference TRBV30 and TRBJ2-3 gives the full variable domain: SQTIHQWPATLVQPVGSPLSLECTVEGTSNPNLYWYRQAAGRGLQLLFYSVGIGQISSEVPQNLSASRPQDRQFILSSKKLLLSDSGFYLCAWSGTSGGWDTQYFGPGTRLTVL.

The chain recombines TRBV19 with TRBJ2-1, with 8 bases identical to TRBD2. The junction had 6 bases not matched to a gene; V was cut back by 3 bases and J by 2 bases. CDR3 length: 16 residues. Germline V gene sequence: CDR1 LNHDA, CDR2 SQIVND (reference sequence). The CDR3 nucleotides are TGTGCCAGTAGTATTACAGGAGCGGGAGCCTACAATGAGCAGTTCTTC. Its protein product is CASSITGAGAYNEQFF.

This clone has only one observation. This rearrangement joins TRBV10-3 to TRBJ1-3; perhaps TRBD1 as D (6 bases). V was pared by 6 bases and J by 0 bases, with 15 bases between. The CDR3 is 16 amino acids. Germline CDR1 reads ENHRY; CDR2 reads SYGVKD. The CDR3 region has the DNA TGTGCCATCAGCAGAGAACAGGGATCCTCTGGAAACACCATATATTTT. This codes for CAISREQGSSGNTIYF.

Only a few counts were recorded for this clone. CDR3 DNA sequence: TGTGCCAGCAGTTCGCAAAACTGGGACAGGGTGTACTTC. This translates into CASSSQNWDRVYF. The V gene is TRBV7-9, the J gene TRBJ2-5, with 9 bases lining up with TRBD1. CDR1 and CDR2 from the germline V gene are SEHNR and FQNEAQ (reference sequence). Trimming took 6 bases from V and 13 from J; bases not matched to a gene: 12. The length of the CDR3 is 13 residues. Filled out from reference TRBV7-9 and TRBJ2-5, the complete variable domain reads DTGVSQNPRHKITKRGQNVTFRCDPISEHNRLYWYRQTLGQGPEFLTYFQNEAQLEKSRLLSDRFSAERPKGSFSTLEIQRTEQGDSAMYLCASSSQNWDRVYFGPGTRLLVL.

This chain links TRBV7-2 with TRBJ2-1; the match to TRBD1 covers 10 bases. The V segment lost 0 bases and the J segment 4 bases; nucleotides outside the gene matches: 3. Per germline, CDR1 SGHTA and CDR2 FQGNSA. The CDR3 length is 16 residues. The CDR3 region has the DNA TGTGCCAGCAGCTTAGCCGGGACAGGGGTGTACAATGAGCAGTTCTTC. This sequence encodes CASSLAGTGVYNEQFF.

The CDR3 spells CASSQDVRGAFF. The CDR3 nucleotides read TGTGCCAGCAGCCAAGATGTTAGAGGGGCTTTCTTT. The chain couples TRBV3-1 (or the pseudogene TRBV3-2) to TRBJ1-1, with D hard to call. The germline V gene has CDR1 LGHDT and CDR2 YNNKEL (reference sequence). The CDR3 runs to 12 residues. The ends were cut back, 0 bases at V and 11 bases at J, with 10 bases in the middle.